A selection of T cell receptor beta chains follows, all from one sample in a study of CD8+ T cells in alopecia areata. Data came from immunoSEQ multiplex PCR; TCRdb stores just in-frame clones and leaves some out. This table has 150,000 to 200,000 clones, over 55% appearing once. The source material was CD4+ T cells sorted from blood, sampled at week 24, from a patient treated with tofacitinib. All receptors derive from a human donor with alopecia areata. Both conserved end residues are part of each CDR3. D genes are given only for firm matches. Rows may omit the clone size; those that give it use once, few, many or a size class.

CSVEGDSYEQYF	TGCAGCGTTGAAGGGGACAGCTACGAGCAGTACTTC	TRBV29-1	TRBD1	TRBJ2-7	-
CSVDEDWEDTQYF	TGCAGCGTTGACGAGGACTGGGAAGATACGCAGTATTTT	TRBV29-1	-	TRBJ2-3	-
CASSDRNTGELFF	TGTGCCAGCAGTGACAGGAACACCGGGGAGCTGTTTTTT	TRBV6-4	-	TRBJ2-2	few
CSVETGSGNTIYF	TGCAGCGTTGAAACAGGCTCTGGAAACACCATATATTTT	TRBV29-1	-	TRBJ1-3	-
CASKPGTAEWEQYF	TGTGCCAGCAAACCCGGGACCGCCGAGTGGGAGCAGTACTTC	TRBV7-2	-	TRBJ2-7	-
CASSPVMVNPYEQYF	TGTGCCAGCTCACCAGTTATGGTAAATCCCTACGAGCAGTACTTC	TRBV18	-	TRBJ2-7	few
CASSQAVQGARADTQYF	TGCGCCAGCAGCCAAGCGGTTCAGGGGGCGAGGGCAGATACGCAGTATTTT	TRBV4-3	TRBD1	TRBJ2-3	-
CASSTDYSGYTF	TGTGCCAGCTCGACCGACTATAGTGGCTACACCTTC	TRBV18	-	TRBJ1-2	-
CSAGQYTEAFF	TGCAGCGCGGGTCAGTACACTGAAGCTTTCTTT	TRBV29-1	-	TRBJ1-1	few
CASSYAGEGRKYF	TGTGCCAGCAGTTACGCCGGCGAGGGACGAAAGTACTTC	TRBV6-6	-	TRBJ2-7	few
CSAIGQGYETQYF	TGCAGCGCGATCGGACAGGGCTATGAGACCCAGTACTTC	TRBV29-1	TRBD1	TRBJ2-5	-
CASSLGLSALHF	TGTGCCAGCAGCTTGGGCCTCTCGGCCCTCCACTTT	TRBV5-6	-	TRBJ1-6	-
CASSPNRGTGSSGYTF	TGTGCCAGCAGTCCGAACCGTGGGACAGGGAGTAGTGGCTACACCTTC	TRBV2	TRBD1	TRBJ1-2	-
CAGRDNPNTGELFF	TGTGCCGGCAGAGATAACCCGAACACCGGGGAGCTGTTTTTT	TRBV19	-	TRBJ2-2	few
CASSLGSSATDTQYF	TGTGCCAGCAGCTTGGGTTCTAGTGCTACAGATACGCAGTATTTT	TRBV5-4	-	TRBJ2-3	-
CASSPLGGANVLTF	TGTGCCAGCAGCCCCCTCGGGGGGGCCAACGTCCTGACTTTC	TRBV9	-	TRBJ2-6	-
CASSQLGQGFDEQFF	TGTGCCAGCAGCCAATTGGGACAGGGGTTCGATGAGCAGTTCTTC	TRBV14	TRBD1	TRBJ2-1	-
CSVVILAGVGEQYF	TGCAGCGTTGTTATTCTGGCAGGGGTTGGTGAGCAGTACTTC	TRBV29-1	-	TRBJ2-7	-
CASSASAEQFF	TGTGCCAGCAGTGCTAGCGCTGAGCAGTTCTTC	TRBV11-2	-	TRBJ2-1	-
CASSLASGNSPLHF	TGTGCCAGCAGCTTAGCTTCCGGGAATTCACCCCTCCACTTT	TRBV7-9	-	TRBJ1-6	-
CASSHRGTLNEQFF	TGCGCCAGCAGCCATCGGGGGACCCTCAATGAGCAGTTCTTC	TRBV4-3	-	TRBJ2-1	-
CASSQGSGEQYF	TGTGCCAGCAGCCAAGGATCTGGCGAGCAGTACTTC	TRBV14	-	TRBJ2-7	-
CASSPGQIGEKLFF	TGTGCCAGCAGTCCGGGACAAATAGGGGAAAAACTGTTTTTT	TRBV2	-	TRBJ1-4	few
CAIRTSGGADTQYF	TGTGCCATCAGGACTAGCGGGGGGGCTGATACGCAGTATTTT	TRBV10-3	TRBD2	TRBJ2-3	few
CASSPHLGHQPQHF	TGTGCCAGCAGCCCCCACCTGGGGCATCAGCCCCAGCATTTT	TRBV28	-	TRBJ1-5	few
CASSVTTGGNYEQYF	TGTGCCAGCAGCGTAACGACAGGGGGAAACTACGAGCAGTACTTC	TRBV9	TRBD1	TRBJ2-7	-
CASSYRDGYTF	TGTGCCAGCAGTTACAGGGATGGCTACACCTTC	TRBV25-1	-	TRBJ1-2	-
CASSLVPQNYGYTF	TGTGCCAGCAGCTTGGTTCCCCAGAACTATGGCTACACCTTC	TRBV5-4	-	TRBJ1-2	-
CASSPREGSGQTVLTF	TGTGCCAGCTCACCACGGGAGGGGTCGGGCCAAACCGTCCTGACTTTC	TRBV18	TRBD2	TRBJ2-6	-
CASSKGAGSPYQPQHF	TGTGCCAGCAGCAAGGGAGCGGGGTCACCCTATCAGCCCCAGCATTTT	TRBV7-9	-	TRBJ1-5	-
CSVRGQGVGEQFF	TGCAGCGTTAGGGGACAGGGGGTCGGTGAGCAGTTCTTC	TRBV29-1	TRBD1	TRBJ2-1	-
CASSQEGAGWSTDTQYF	TGCGCCAGCAGCCAAGAGGGGGCGGGGTGGTCCACAGATACGCAGTATTTT	TRBV4-3	-	TRBJ2-3	few
CASSLGRQALGYTF	TGTGCCAGCAGCTTAGGTCGACAGGCCCTAGGCTACACCTTC	TRBV7-2	-	TRBJ1-2	-
CSALVHEQFF	TGCAGTGCTCTGGTACATGAGCAGTTCTTC	TRBV20-1	-	TRBJ2-1	-
CAWSRAVYNQPQHF	TGTGCCTGGAGTCGGGCGGTATATAATCAGCCCCAGCATTTT	TRBV30	-	TRBJ1-5	-
CSVASTRGTEAFF	TGCAGCGTAGCTTCGACCCGGGGGACTGAAGCTTTCTTT	TRBV29-1	-	TRBJ1-1	-
CSPRGGPGEKLFF	TGCAGCCCTCGGGGGGGCCCGGGGGAAAAACTGTTTTTT	TRBV29-1	-	TRBJ1-4	few
CATSRDSARGDEQFF	TGTGCCACCAGCAGAGATTCGGCCAGGGGGGATGAGCAGTTCTTC	TRBV15	-	TRBJ2-1	-
CASTLGEEQYF	TGTGCCAGCACCTTGGGGGAGGAGCAGTACTTC	TRBV5-5	-	TRBJ2-7	few
CASSLYMGGTSNQPQHF	TGTGCCAGCAGCTTGTATATGGGGGGCACGAGCAATCAGCCCCAGCATTTT	TRBV7-9	-	TRBJ1-5	-
CAWKTESSGANVLTF	TGTGCCTGGAAAACGGAAAGCTCTGGGGCCAACGTCCTGACTTTC	TRBV30	-	TRBJ2-6	-
CASSGTVAQPQHF	TGTGCCAGCAGTGGGACAGTTGCTCAGCCCCAGCATTTT	TRBV6-6	TRBD1	TRBJ1-5	few
CASSLEVHYGYTF	TGTGCCAGCAGCTTGGAGGTGCACTATGGCTACACCTTC	TRBV7-2	-	TRBJ1-2	-
CASSSRRGLVRSYEQYF	TGTGCCAGCAGCTCTCGACGGGGACTAGTACGCTCCTACGAGCAGTACTTC	TRBV11-2	TRBD2	TRBJ2-7	few
CAWSVSGGIAFF	TGTGCCTGGAGTGTAAGCGGTGGGATAGCTTTCTTT	TRBV30	-	TRBJ1-1	-
CASSDLAGGPNGELFF	TGTGCCAGTAGCGACCTAGCGGGGGGGCCTAACGGGGAGCTGTTTTTT	TRBV19	TRBD2	TRBJ2-2	many
CASSDLVGLPVGELFF	TGTGCCAGCAGCGATTTAGTCGGTCTACCTGTCGGGGAGCTGTTTTTT	TRBV9	-	TRBJ2-2	few
CASSTNGETQYF	TGTGCCAGCAGTACCAACGGAGAGACCCAGTACTTC	TRBV27	-	TRBJ2-5	-
CASSPSTGTGYTF	TGTGCCAGCAGTCCCAGTACGGGGACTGGCTACACCTTC	TRBV27	-	TRBJ1-2	-
CASTQGRDGNNEQFF	TGTGCCAGCACTCAGGGTCGGGACGGAAACAATGAGCAGTTCTTC	TRBV7-9	-	TRBJ2-1	-
CATREGNEQFF	TGTGCCACCCGCGAGGGGAATGAGCAGTTCTTC	TRBV11-3	-	TRBJ2-1	-
CSVRQGVTEAFF	TGCAGCGTGCGACAGGGGGTCACTGAAGCTTTCTTT	TRBV29-1	TRBD1	TRBJ1-1	-